The sequence of this T cell receptor (beta chain) was determined in a study of T-cell memory formation after mild COVID-19 (dated by TCRdb to the early 2020s). Context from the whole study: TCR sequence clusters from the two donors were found to be largely donor specific. The cohort comprised two young, previously healthy adult volunteers, one female and one male. In a couple of donors, T-cell clones that expanded and contracted after mild COVID-19 were tracked by sequencing TCRalpha and TCRbeta repertoires over time. The paper's findings and limits, for the study overall: Contracting CD4+ clones appeared mostly in the CM and EM memory subsets, whereas CD8+ clones were enriched in EMRA. The second-wave clones that peaked on day 37 were not confirmed to be SARS-CoV-2 specific. Only a couple of mild cases were covered in the study, and larger cohorts including severe cases with pre-infection samples were considered necessary. Balanced CD4/CD8 phenotypes were observed for clones contracting from day 15 to 85, whereas a bias towards CD4+ was observed for a second wave of clones expanding from day 15 to 37. The detection of some responding clones in pre-infection memory suggests that pre-existing cross-reactive memory T cells joined the SARS-CoV-2 response.

This clonotype appeared a few times. Its antigen is unknown. No clone much larger than this one lies a single base away; base qualities are absent. PBMCs were isolated by Ficoll-Paque density gradient centrifugation. Sequencing was performed on an Illumina NovaSeq 6000. cDNA libraries for TCRalpha and TCRbeta were prepared by 5'RACE using constant-segment primers, with sample barcodes and unique molecular identifiers added. Trizol reagent was used to extract RNA from every sample. Libraries were amplified in two PCR steps, with a second sample barcode and Illumina TruSeq adapters added in the second step. Sequencing of libraries was performed on an Illumina NovaSeq with 2 x 150 bp paired-end reads. The published analysis was carried out like this. Demultiplexing of reads and collapsing into UMI-guided consensus sequences were performed with migec v1.2.7. With mixcr v2.1.11, UMI consensuses were aligned to TRA and TRB V and J templates and assembled into clonotypes. Clonotypes were classified as expanded or contracted when called significant by both edgeR and NoisET, with noise models trained on biological replicates. For edgeR calls, the thresholds were a false discovery rate-adjusted p below 0.01 and a log2 fold-change of 1. PCA with hierarchical clustering of max-normalized trajectories of the 1000 most abundant clonotypes was used as exploratory dynamics analysis. Separately sequenced CD4+ and CD8+ repertoires were used to assign the CD4 or CD8 phenotype of responding clones. TCRdb cleaned the public reads at Q25 with fastp, built clones with MiXCR and kept in-frame beta chains. Identical CDR3 proteins give one entry, which carries the most common genes and DNA. None of the V and J calls come from the authors' own analysis; TCRdb made them. The table for this sample lists fewer than 650,000 distinct CDR3 sequences; 20% to 25% of them were counted only once. Together, the top ten hold approximately 8% of the sample.

V is trimmed back by 4 bases and J by 8 bases, and the junction contains 7 bases that no gene match accounts for. The CDR3 numbers 14 residues from cysteine through phenylalanine. The kept DNA is CDR3 alone, 42 bases in frame from the first base. CDR1 and CDR2, per the germline V gene, are SGHRS and YFSETQ. The sequence was obtained from an adult woman who had mild COVID-19 (a few samples of this study predate the infection). The sample titles of this study are shuffled in the database, so cell type and time point are left out; the donor was told from shared clones. The sample consisted of PBMCs or a T cell subset sorted from them (not recorded which). This sequence uses TRBV5-1 and TRBJ1-4; the junction holds 8 bases that match TRBD1. The CDR3 in this case is CASSGGQEKEKLFF. The DNA is TGCGCCAGCAGCGGGGGACAGGAGAAGGAAAAACTGTTTTTT.